This entry features one TCR beta chain sequence. This sample was taken from a study of blood T cell repertoires in COVID-19. This CDR3 contains 14 residues. Losses at the gene ends were 5 bases for V and 8 bases for J; bases not matched to a gene: 8. Germline values: CDR1 MNHEY, CDR2 SVGEGT. Assay: immunoSEQ multiplex PCR; the TCRdb copy retains only in-frame clones and omits some. The sample yields approximately 150,000 clones, roughly nine tenths seen once. The V call is TRBV6-2 or TRBV6-3, the J call TRBJ1-4; the match to TRBD1 covers 7 bases. This TCR came from a human donor in a cohort sampled during active COVID-19. Sequencing was done on a sample of peripheral blood. The CDR3 sequence is CASSRDRVYEKLFF. The CDR3 DNA is TGTGCCAGCAGTCGCGACAGGGTATACGAAAAACTGTTTTTT.